These T cell receptor beta chains were read from a single sample in a study of shared clonotypes between healthy human individuals. Some clones are missing from TCRdb's copy, which holds only in-frame ones; the method was immunoSEQ multiplex PCR. The data contain roughly 2.1 million clones, 85% to 95% of them singletons. Sequencing was done on a sample of naive CD8+ T cells from PBMCs. The receptor set was obtained from a young man in good health. Some clones in this sample may be carry-over from other donors' samples. Each CDR3 is given with its conserved first and last residue. The D gene is left open where the match is weak. Only part of the rows carry a size: once, few, many, or a class if the clone is expanded.

D gene	CDR3 length	clone size	V gene	J gene	CDR3 protein	CDR3 DNA
TRBD2	18	NA	TRBV27	TRBJ2-2	CASREVGLAGTNTGELFF	TGTGCCAGCAGAGAAGTCGGGCTAGCGGGCACGAACACCGGGGAGCTGTTTTTT
TRBD1	15	few	TRBV7-9	TRBJ1-1	CASSQGTGLNTEAFF	TGTGCCAGCAGTCAAGGGACAGGACTGAACACTGAAGCTTTCTTT
NA	15	NA	TRBV25-1	TRBJ1-4	CASSESPREYEKLFF	TGTGCCAGCAGTGAATCCCCCAGGGAGTATGAAAAACTGTTTTTT
NA	14	NA	TRBV21-1	TRBJ1-5	CASSRDRRLRPQHF	TGTGCCAGCAGCAGGGACAGGCGCCTGCGGCCCCAGCATTTT
NA	14	NA	TRBV27	TRBJ2-7	CASSTWTQPIEQYF	TGTGCCAGCAGTACGTGGACACAGCCTATAGAGCAGTACTTC
NA	13	NA	TRBV6-5	TRBJ1-3	CASGSGSGNTIYF	TGTGCCAGCGGAAGTGGCTCTGGAAACACCATATATTTT
TRBD2	15	NA	TRBV9	TRBJ2-7	CASSPTGTSGFEQYF	TGTGCCAGCAGCCCAACCGGGACTAGCGGGTTCGAGCAGTACTTC
NA	14	NA	TRBV7-8	TRBJ1-1	CASSLEMLGTEAFF	TGTGCCAGCAGCTTAGAAATGTTGGGCACTGAAGCTTTCTTT
NA	15	NA	TRBV11-2	TRBJ2-5	CASRPGGVRGETQYF	TGTGCCAGCAGGCCTGGTGGGGTTCGTGGGGAGACCCAGTACTTC
NA	15	NA	TRBV6-4	TRBJ2-2	CASSEVSGVTGELFF	TGTGCCAGCAGTGAAGTATCAGGGGTTACCGGGGAGCTGTTTTTT
TRBD1	15	once	TRBV4-3	TRBJ2-7	CASSQDRDSSYEQYF	TGCGCCAGCAGCCAAGATCGGGACAGTTCCTACGAGCAGTACTTC
NA	14	NA	TRBV5-5	TRBJ1-2	CASSLEHGSYGYTF	TGTGCCAGCAGCTTGGAACACGGTTCCTATGGCTACACCTTC
NA	11	NA	TRBV30	TRBJ2-1	CAWFPGGEQFF	TGTGCCTGGTTCCCGGGTGGGGAGCAGTTCTTC
NA	13	NA	TRBV5-6	TRBJ1-1	CASSWGADTEAFF	TGTGCCAGCAGCTGGGGAGCCGACACTGAAGCTTTCTTT
NA	14	NA	TRBV4-2	TRBJ2-7	CASSARRYPYEQYF	TGTGCCAGCAGCGCTCGCAGGTACCCCTACGAGCAGTACTTC
NA	14	NA	TRBV28	TRBJ1-1	CASSLSRGSTEAFF	TGTGCCAGCAGTTTAAGCAGGGGCAGCACTGAAGCTTTCTTT
NA	13	NA	TRBV27	TRBJ2-7	CASSSTGFNEQYF	TGTGCCAGCAGTTCTACAGGGTTCAACGAGCAGTACTTC
TRBD2	17	once	TRBV7-6	TRBJ2-1	CASSWTSGGSSYNEQFF	TGTGCCAGCAGCTGGACTAGCGGGGGGAGCTCCTACAATGAGCAGTTCTTC
NA	13	NA	TRBV10-3	TRBJ2-7	CAISGPATNEQYF	TGTGCCATCAGTGGCCCTGCCACCAACGAGCAGTACTTC
NA	15	NA	TRBV28	TRBJ2-5	CASSLPRELWETQYF	TGTGCCAGCAGTTTACCCCGGGAACTATGGGAGACCCAGTACTTC
NA	13	NA	TRBV7-3	TRBJ2-1	CASSSGGVNEQFF	TGTGCCAGCAGCTCCGGGGGAGTGAATGAGCAGTTCTTC
NA	14	NA	TRBV7-2	TRBJ2-1	CASSPPTDYNEQFF	TGTGCCAGCAGTCCTCCGACCGACTACAATGAGCAGTTCTTC
NA	14	once	TRBV6-5	TRBJ2-2	CASSPGRRNRELFF	TGTGCCAGCAGCCCTGGAAGGCGCAATAGGGAGCTGTTTTTT
NA	13	once	TRBV7-3	TRBJ2-3	CASSLAGPDTQYF	TGTGCCAGCAGCTTAGCGGGCCCAGATACGCAGTATTTT
NA	15	once	TRBV16	TRBJ1-2	CASSRRGDSNYGYTF	TGTGCCAGCAGTCGCAGAGGGGACTCTAACTATGGCTACACCTTC
NA	14	NA	TRBV21-1	TRBJ1-5	CASTWNRRNQPQHF	TGTGCCAGCACATGGAACAGGAGAAATCAGCCCCAGCATTTT
NA	11	NA	TRBV5-4	TRBJ1-2	CASTAGDGYTF	TGTGCCAGCACCGCGGGGGATGGCTACACCTTC
NA	14	once	TRBV27	TRBJ2-7	CASSFGGPSYEQYF	TGTGCCAGCAGTTTTGGCGGGCCCTCCTACGAGCAGTACTTC
TRBD1	16	NA	TRBV13	TRBJ2-3	CASSPTGTGGTDTQYF	TGTGCCAGCAGCCCAACCGGGACAGGGGGTACAGATACGCAGTATTTT
NA	14	NA	TRBV27	TRBJ2-5	CASSPRTPRETQYF	TGTGCCAGCAGTCCTAGGACTCCCCGGGAGACCCAGTACTTC
NA	19	NA	TRBV11-2	TRBJ2-6	CASSPTQGLQPSGANVLTF	TGTGCCAGCAGCCCCACCCAGGGCTTGCAACCTTCTGGGGCCAACGTCCTGACTTTC
NA	14	NA	TRBV6-1	TRBJ2-4	CASSERGLNNIQYF	TGTGCCAGCAGTGAAAGAGGACTAAATAACATTCAGTACTTC
TRBD2	13	NA	TRBV19	TRBJ2-7	CASRLSGDGEQYF	TGTGCCAGTCGCCTGAGCGGGGATGGGGAGCAGTACTTC
NA	15	NA	TRBV9	TRBJ2-5	CASTQGEGAGETQYF	TGTGCCAGCACCCAAGGGGAGGGGGCGGGAGAGACCCAGTACTTC
NA	14	NA	TRBV27	TRBJ2-5	CASSHRVTQETQYF	TGTGCCAGCAGCCACAGGGTAACGCAAGAGACCCAGTACTTC
TRBD2	14	NA	TRBV27	TRBJ2-1	CASSFRLAVNEQFF	TGTGCCAGCAGTTTCCGACTAGCGGTCAATGAGCAGTTCTTC
TRBD2	16	NA	TRBV11-1	TRBJ2-5	CASSWIGTSGRETQYF	TGTGCCAGCAGCTGGATCGGGACTAGCGGGAGAGAGACCCAGTACTTC
NA	9	NA	TRBV20-1	TRBJ2-1	CSGEYEQFF	TGCAGCGGAGAATATGAGCAGTTCTTC
TRBD2	14	NA	TRBV30	TRBJ2-1	CASQREFSYNEQFF	TGTGCCTCCCAGCGGGAGTTCTCCTACAATGAGCAGTTCTTC
NA	12	NA	TRBV11-2	TRBJ1-1	CASSLRLTEAFF	TGTGCCAGCAGCTTGAGGTTGACTGAAGCTTTCTTT
NA	11	NA	TRBV29-1	TRBJ1-2	CSVQAYYGYTF	TGCAGCGTCCAGGCCTACTATGGCTACACCTTC
NA	14	NA	TRBV27	TRBJ2-3	CASSLGEETDTQYF	TGTGCCAGCAGTTTAGGGGAGGAGACAGATACGCAGTATTTT
NA	11	NA	TRBV6-4	TRBJ2-1	CASSDSTAQFF	TGTGCCAGCAGTGACTCAACGGCGCAGTTCTTC
NA	14	NA	TRBV4-1	TRBJ1-1	CASSRGRVIAEAFF	TGCGCCAGCAGCCGGGGCAGGGTAATTGCTGAAGCTTTCTTT
NA	14	few	TRBV9	TRBJ2-1	CASSVDGGPNEQFF	TGTGCCAGCAGCGTAGACGGAGGTCCCAATGAGCAGTTCTTC
NA	14	NA	TRBV2	TRBJ2-7	CASSAWTPSYEQYF	TGTGCCAGCAGTGCTTGGACGCCGTCCTACGAGCAGTACTTC
TRBD1	14	NA	TRBV27	TRBJ1-5	CASWDRSVNQPQHF	TGTGCCAGCTGGGACAGGAGCGTAAATCAGCCCCAGCATTTT
NA	16	NA	TRBV7-8	TRBJ1-2	CASSLAAGDANYGYTF	TGTGCCAGCAGCTTAGCCGCAGGGGATGCTAACTATGGCTACACCTTC
TRBD2	16	NA	TRBV7-2	TRBJ2-7	CASRPSLAGASYEQYF	TGTGCCAGCAGGCCTTCTCTAGCGGGCGCCTCCTACGAGCAGTACTTC
TRBD2	15	NA	TRBV6-5	TRBJ2-1	CASSRGTSGINEQFF	TGTGCCAGCAGCAGAGGGACTAGCGGGATAAATGAGCAGTTCTTC
NA	13	NA	TRBV5-6	TRBJ2-2	CASSPWGSGELFF	TGTGCCAGCAGCCCATGGGGGTCCGGGGAGCTGTTTTTT
TRBD1	18	NA	TRBV13	TRBJ1-1	CASSSNPSSPDRGPEAFF	TGTGCCAGCAGCTCGAACCCTAGTTCCCCAGACAGGGGCCCTGAAGCTTTCTTT
NA	14	NA	TRBV7-8	TRBJ2-5	CASSPEGGGETQYF	TGTGCCAGCAGTCCCGAAGGAGGCGGAGAGACCCAGTACTTC
TRBD1	15	NA	TRBV28	TRBJ1-3	CASSLPRTGGNTIYF	TGTGCCAGCAGTTTACCCCGGACAGGGGGAAACACCATATATTTT
NA	12	NA	TRBV7-8	TRBJ2-3	CASSIGTDTQYF	TGTGCCAGCAGCATCGGCACAGATACGCAGTATTTT
NA	14	NA	TRBV29-1	TRBJ2-1	CSVESRGEYNEQFF	TGCAGCGTTGAGTCCAGGGGCGAATACAATGAGCAGTTCTTC
NA	13	NA	TRBV7-2	TRBJ2-5	CASSFGPVETQYF	TGTGCCAGCAGCTTCGGACCTGTGGAGACCCAGTACTTC
NA	12	NA	TRBV30	TRBJ2-7	CAWSPDRYEQYF	TGTGCCTGGAGTCCGGACAGATACGAGCAGTACTTC
NA	13	once	TRBV27	TRBJ2-7	CASRLDGAVEQYF	TGTGCCAGCAGGCTCGACGGGGCGGTCGAGCAGTACTTC